The T cell receptor (beta chain) under discussion was sequenced for a study of T cell repertoires in cytomegalovirus infection. Study details: Public TCR beta signatures marked donors with CMV infection and the matching HLA.

In TCRdb, the reads were re-called with MiXCR into one record per CDR3 protein. This table holds more than 650,000 distinct CDR3 sequences, roughly 36% found once. Study outcomes and limitations: CMV-specific HLA-C-restricted TCR beta clonotypes dominated the ex vivo response. Summed frequency of shared TCR beta families picked out CMV carriers who also had the relevant HLA.

Trimming shortened V by 8 bases and J by 1 base, and 11 bases separated the two germline ends. The CDR3 has 13 residues. In germline, CDR1 is SEHNR, CDR2 FQNEAQ (reference sequence). This clonotype has a handful of counts. No antigen is known for it. The chain has TRBV7-9 and TRBJ1-1; D gene ambiguous. Material: PBMCs. The TCR was taken from a human donor in good health (CMV status not recorded). Some clones in this sample may be carry-over from other donors' samples. In nucleotides, the CDR3 is TGTGCCAGCGGTTCTGCGGGGAACACTGAAGCTTTCTTT. This gives the protein CASGSAGNTEAFF.